The 24 T cell receptor beta chains presented below share a single source sample, sequenced in a study of response to subunit inactivated influenza vaccine. TCRdb reprocessed the RT-PCR reads via MiXCR and lists one record per CDR3 protein. The table lists under 550,000 distinct CDR3 sequences, under 8.5% of them singletons. This material consisted of PBMCs from blood, taken less than 30 months after vaccination. These receptors were collected from a man between 50 and 75 years old who received an inactivated influenza vaccine.

This clonotype appeared a few times. This chain uses TRBV29-1 with TRBJ2-1; D uncertain. Germline CDR1 SQVTM, CDR2 ANQGSEA. Trimming took off 5 bases at V and 8 bases at J, with 10 bases between the two ends. There are 11 residues in the CDR3. CDR3 nucleotide sequence: TGCAGCGTTTATGTTGGCGATGAGCAGTTCTTC. Its translation: CSVYVGDEQFF.

This clonotype was observed many times. The chain has TRBV7-9 and TRBJ1-3; 7 bases are a match to TRBD1. The V and J ends lost 4 bases and 1 base, in that order; junction bases with no gene match: 1. Germline V lookup: CDR1 SEHNR, CDR2 FQNEAQ (reference sequence). The CDR3 sequence is 14 residues long. CDR3 coding DNA: TGTGCCAGCAGCTCGACAGGGTCTGGAAACACCATATATTTT. This encodes CASSSTGSGNTIYF.

The V gene is TRBV20-1, the J gene TRBJ2-1; 9 positions match TRBD2. This CDR3 is 15 amino acids long. Trimming at V came to 6 bases and at J to 1 base, leaving 7 bases not matched to a gene. Germline V gives CDR1 DFQATT, CDR2 SNEGSKA (reference sequence). In DNA form, the CDR3 reads TGCAGTGCACCGCCGGGACTAGCTTCCTACAATGAGCAGTTCTTC. Amino acid sequence: CSAPPGLASYNEQFF.

This clonotype was recorded at least ten times. This chain uses TRBV5-1 with TRBJ1-6; 7 bases are a match to TRBD1. The CDR3 is 14 amino acids. The trim removed 3 bases at V and 7 bases at J, leaving 4 bases unmatched. Germline CDR1 reads SGHRS; CDR2 reads YFSETQ. CDR3 bases: TGCGCCAGCAGCTCAGGACAGGCAAATTCACCCCTCCACTTT. Its protein is CASSSGQANSPLHF.

The chain uses TRBV4-1 and TRBJ2-1; TRBD2 is a possible D gene (6 bases). Deletions cut 3 bases from V and 3 bases from J, with 18 bases between. Germline V CDR1 and CDR2: MGHRA, YSYEKL. The CDR3 totals 17 residues. The CDR3 reads CASSQPIRRGFYNEQFF. The CDR3 DNA is TGCGCCAGCAGCCAGCCAATCAGGAGGGGATTCTACAATGAGCAGTTCTTC.

This rearrangement joins TRBV5-1 to TRBJ2-2; D is unresolved. The CDR3 is 16 residues long. The germline gives CDR1 SGHRS, CDR2 YFSETQ. V lost 1 base to trimming and J lost 0 bases, with 10 bases between them. The CDR3 coding sequence is TGCGCCAGCAGCTTGATGACGCATGCGAACACCGGGGAGCTGTTTTTT. It codes for CASSLMTHANTGELFF.

This clonotype has at least ten counts. J is TRBJ2-7 and V is TRBV28; D not certain. Germline V CDR1 and CDR2: MDHEN, SYDVKM. V was pared by 4 bases and J by 2 bases, with 3 bases between. The CDR3 is 11 residues long. The CDR3 DNA sequence: TGTGCCAGCAGTTGGGCCTACGAGCAGTACTTC. Its protein product is CASSWAYEQYF.

This chain uses TRBV4-3 with TRBJ1-6; the match to TRBD1 covers 7 bases. This CDR3 is built from 16 residues. The germline gives CDR1 LGHNA, CDR2 YSLEER. Unmatched junction bases numbered 13, after V lost 0 bases and J lost 14 bases. This CDR3 is CASSQDPETGKSALHF. The CDR3 nucleotides read TGCGCCAGCAGCCAAGATCCGGAGACAGGGAAAAGTGCCCTCCACTTT.

The V gene is TRBV20-1, the J gene TRBJ2-3; TRBD2 might be the D (5 bases). In germline, CDR1 is DFQATT, CDR2 SNEGSKA (reference sequence). V lost 7 bases and J lost 10, with 15 bases in between. This CDR3 comprises 11 residues. The CDR3 loop reads CSGRTGDSQYF. CDR3 nucleotides: TGCAGTGGCAGGACCGGGGATTCGCAGTATTTT.

This clonotype was recorded at least ten times. This sequence joins TRBV7-9 and TRBJ2-3; 10 positions agree with TRBD2. The CDR3 is made up of 14 amino acids. Germline V CDR1 and CDR2: SEHNR, FQNEAQ (reference sequence). V shed 2 bases, J shed 4 bases, and the junction held 0 bases outside the gene matches. The CDR3 bases are TGTGCCAGCAGCTTAAGCGGGGGGGCAGATACGCAGTATTTT. It specifies CASSLSGGADTQYF.

The V call is TRBV7-9, the J call TRBJ2-7, with D perhaps matching TRBD1 (6 bases). The germline gives CDR1 SEHNR, CDR2 FQNEAQ (reference sequence). The V end was cut by 2 bases, the J end by 0 bases, with 11 bases between. This CDR3 is built from 15 residues. Here the CDR3 reads CASSLKETGSYEQYF. For the CDR3, the DNA is TGTGCCAGCAGCTTAAAGGAGACAGGCTCCTACGAGCAGTACTTC.

This clonotype was picked up a small number of times. The chain employs TRBV5-1 and TRBJ1-4, with D possibly being TRBD1 (5 bases). Germline V gives CDR1 SGHRS, CDR2 YFSETQ. The CDR3 has 14 amino acids. The V end was cut by 3 bases, the J end by 8 bases, with 14 bases between. CDR3 coding DNA: TGCGCCAGCAGCTCCCTGGCAGGGAACGAAAAACTGTTTTTT. Protein sequence: CASSSLAGNEKLFF.

The DNA of the CDR3 is TGTGCCAGCAGCCCAAGGCTAGGGGGAGGGCCAGTAGAGCAGTACTTC. Its translation: CASSPRLGGGPVEQYF. The chain links TRBV7-6 to TRBJ2-7, with TRBD2 as a possible D gene (7 bases). V was pared by 5 bases and J by 7 bases, with 24 bases between. Germline CDR1 is SGHVS and CDR2 is FNYEAQ. The CDR3 loop spans 16 amino acids.

This chain connects TRBV5-1 to TRBJ1-3, with D uncertain. CDR1 and CDR2 from the germline V gene are SGHRS and YFSETQ. The CDR3 consists of 19 residues. The V end was cut by 1 base, the J end by 4 bases, with 24 bases between. CDR3 sequence reads: CASSLIPGSRPGVGNTIYF. The CDR3 DNA sequence: TGCGCCAGCAGCTTGATTCCGGGGTCGAGGCCTGGAGTGGGAAACACCATATATTTT.

This clonotype came up many times. For the CDR3, the DNA is TGTGCCAGCACCTATATCGGAAATGAGCAGTTCTTC. It translates to CASTYIGNEQFF. The chain couples TRBV12-3 or TRBV12-4 to TRBJ2-1; D uncertain. The germline V and J ends were trimmed by 7 bases and 7 bases, with 11 bases remaining between them. The CDR3 is made up of 12 amino acids.

This clonotype was picked up many times. V gene TRBV11-3 combines with J gene TRBJ2-3; 8 nucleotides line up with TRBD2. The CDR3 has 18 residues. Germline V lookup: CDR1 SGHNT, CDR2 YENEEA. Trimming at V came to 6 bases and at J to 0 bases, leaving 14 bases not matched to a gene. This CDR3 reads CASRTQTSGGFSTDTQYF. The DNA of the CDR3 is TGTGCCAGCAGGACACAAACTAGCGGAGGATTTAGCACAGATACGCAGTATTTT. The full variable domain, in which reference TRBV11-3 and TRBJ2-3 provide the parts outside the CDR3, is EAGVVQSPRYKIIEKKQPVAFWCNPISGHNTLYWYLQNLGQGPELLIRYENEEAVDDSQLPKDRFSAERLKGVDSTLKIQPAELGDSAVYLCASRTQTSGGFSTDTQYFGPGTRLTVL.

The V and J genes are TRBV24-1 and TRBJ2-1, with D perhaps matching TRBD1 or TRBD2 (5 bases each). The germline gives CDR1 KGHDR, CDR2 SFDVKD. This CDR3 contains 14 residues. Trimming pared 1 base from V and 9 bases from J, leaving 12 bases between. The CDR3 protein is CATSDFQGSGEQFF. CDR3 bases: TGTGCCACCAGTGATTTTCAGGGCAGCGGTGAGCAGTTCTTC.

There are many counts of this clonotype. The rearrangement joins TRBV21-1 to TRBJ2-7; TRBD1 is the table's D call and was not checked against the DNA. TRBV21-1 is tagged as a pseudogene. This CDR3 spans 16 amino acids. CDR3 sequence: CASSKKSQGAPYEQYF. Here the CDR3 DNA reads TGTGCCAGCAGCAAAAAGTCCCAGGGGGCCCCTTACGAGCAGTACTTC.

The chain carries TRBV6-5 and TRBJ2-1; 7 positions agree with TRBD2. CDR1 MNHEY and CDR2 SVGAGI come from the germline V gene. The V segment lost 3 bases and the J segment 0 bases; nucleotides outside the gene matches: 5. The CDR3 has 16 amino acids. The CDR3 sequence: CASSYKGLSSYNEQFF. The CDR3 DNA reads as TGTGCCAGCAGTTATAAGGGACTAAGCTCCTACAATGAGCAGTTCTTC.

This clonotype was recorded many times. This rearrangement joins TRBV5-5 to TRBJ2-3, with D perhaps matching TRBD1 or TRBD2 (6 bases each). The CDR3 length is 15 residues. Trimming took off 4 bases at V and 6 bases at J, with 18 bases between the two ends. Germline assignment: CDR1 SGHKS and CDR2 YYEKEE (reference sequence). The CDR3 coding sequence is TGTGCCAGCAGCCGCCGAATGACAGGAGGGGATACGCAGTATTTT. This codes for CASSRRMTGGDTQYF.

This clonotype appeared a few times. The chain uses TRBV7-9 and TRBJ2-1; D ambiguous. Germline V gene data show CDR1 as SEHNR and CDR2 as FQNEAQ (reference sequence). The CDR3 covers 12 residues. The V end was cut by 2 bases, the J end by 10 bases, with 9 bases between. The CDR3 protein is CASSLKKGEQFF. The CDR3 DNA reads TGTGCCAGCAGCTTAAAAAAGGGAGAGCAGTTCTTC.

This clonotype has just a few counts. The chain couples TRBV12-3 or TRBV12-4 to TRBJ2-1, with a tentative D call TRBD1 (6 bases). Trimming removed 3 bases from V and 10 bases from J, with 13 bases in between. The CDR3 contains 13 residues. This CDR3 is CASSFLTGYEQFF. The DNA of the CDR3 is TGTGCCAGCAGTTTCCTAACAGGGTACGAGCAGTTCTTC.

This clonotype was seen only a few times. This sequence joins TRBV10-2 and TRBJ1-2; D is undetermined. The CDR3 contains 13 residues. Germline V gene lookup returns CDR1 WSHSY and CDR2 SAAADI. Trimming stripped 4 bases from V and 7 bases from J, with 13 bases between. CDR3 loop: CASSAGTVSGYTF. The CDR3 DNA reads TGCGCCAGCAGTGCGGGAACAGTGAGTGGCTACACCTTC.

This clonotype was seen more than once but under ten times. The J gene is TRBJ2-7, the V gene TRBV5-6, with D perhaps matching TRBD1 (5 bases). With 4 bases removed from V and 1 base from J, the gap between germline ends came to 12 bases. The CDR3 extends over 14 amino acids. Germline V gives CDR1 SGHDT, CDR2 YYEEEE. CDR3 residues: CASSGKDRSYEQYF. The CDR3, as DNA: TGTGCCAGCAGCGGAAAAGACAGATCCTACGAGCAGTACTTC.